The clone carrying this TCR beta chain has a handful of counts. This sample is drawn from a study of OX40 agonist ivuxolimab in advanced cancers. The wider study: Six ivuxolimab dose levels, 0.01 to 10 mg/kg, were given intravenously every 2 weeks. Two cutaneous melanoma patients and one hepatocellular carcinoma patient, three in all, had partial responses.

Produced via immunoSEQ multiplex PCR; TCRdb's table is partial and in-frame only. The sample includes more than 45,000 clones, roughly 84% seen only once; the top ten take roughly 4.4%. The CDR3 consists of 11 residues. Trimming left V 5 bases short and J 4 bases short, with 5 bases between. Germline CDR1 and CDR2: SGHAT and FQNNGV. Source: CD4+ or CD8+ T cells sorted from blood, taken in a trial of the OX40 agonist ivuxolimab. This sequence was found in an adult with an advanced solid tumor such as melanoma, head and neck, liver or kidney cancer. V gene TRBV11-2 combines with J gene TRBJ2-5; D gene unclear. The CDR3 DNA is TGTGCCAGCAGCCTCCGAGAGACCCAGTACTTC. It yields the protein CASSLRETQYF.